The TCR beta chain under discussion was sequenced for a study of Ad26.COV2.S vaccination and SARS-CoV-2 variants. Overall study findings and caveats: Marked by substantial breadth, spike-specific CD8+ and CD4+ T cell responses were reportedly seen after vaccination. TCR breadth and depth analyses may have underestimated total T cell responses.

As regards this clone: Its antigen remains unknown.

Clones were sequenced by immunoSEQ multiplex PCR, and TCRdb holds only the in-frame ones, with some missing. The sample consists of about 350,000 clones, under 95% of them appearing once. Germline CDR1 is MNHEY and CDR2 is SMNVEV (reference sequence). CDR3 length: 16 residues. Unmatched junction bases numbered 11, after V lost 8 bases and J lost 7 bases. This chain links TRBV27 with TRBJ2-7, with TRBD2 identical over 16 bases. The receptor was isolated from a human donor who had recovered from COVID-19. Source: peripheral blood, taken after recovery from COVID-19. CDR3 DNA: TGTGCCAGCGGGACCGGGACTAGCGGGGGGGTGCAGGAGCAGTACTTC. It translates to CASGTGTSGGVQEQYF.